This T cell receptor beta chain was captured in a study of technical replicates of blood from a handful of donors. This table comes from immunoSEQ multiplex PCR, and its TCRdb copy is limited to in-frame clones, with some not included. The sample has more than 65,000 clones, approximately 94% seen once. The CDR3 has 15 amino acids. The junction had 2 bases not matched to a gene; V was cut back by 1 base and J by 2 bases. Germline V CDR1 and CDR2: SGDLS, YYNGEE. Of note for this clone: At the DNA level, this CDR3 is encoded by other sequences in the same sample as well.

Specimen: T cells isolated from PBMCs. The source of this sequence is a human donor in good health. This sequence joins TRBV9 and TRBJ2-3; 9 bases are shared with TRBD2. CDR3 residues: CASSVSGRTTDTQYF. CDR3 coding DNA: TGTGCCAGCAGCGTAAGCGGGAGGACCACAGATACGCAGTATTTT.